A selection of T cell receptor beta chains follows, all from one sample in a study of blood T cell repertoires in COVID-19. Clones were read by immunoSEQ multiplex PCR, and TCRdb kept only the in-frame ones, dropping some. Of 150,000 to 200,000 clones in the sample, 70% to 85% were seen once. Sequenced sample: peripheral blood. Every receptor here comes from an elderly woman with acute or convalescent COVID-19. CDR3s include the opening cysteine and the closing phenylalanine or tryptophan.

j_call	v_call	cdr3_aa
TRBJ2-7	TRBV7-9	CASSLPTLAGAVEGEQYF
TRBJ2-3	TRBV6-6	CASSYPPGTLDTQYF
TRBJ2-7	TRBV5-1	CASSPTSQGEQYF
TRBJ2-1	TRBV7-9	CASTGDDNEQFF
TRBJ2-1	TRBV24-1	CATSDSGLAGAFGEQFF
TRBJ2-7	TRBV19	CANLESGRNEQYF
TRBJ2-7	TRBV2	CASSEQASSGGIYEQYF
TRBJ2-7	TRBV2	CASSEGWAETYEQYF
TRBJ2-3	TRBV5-1	CASSTVPSTDTQYF
TRBJ1-2	TRBV3-1/TRBV3-2	CASSLTGWIDYGYTF
TRBJ2-7	TRBV9	CASSVGAYLEYEQYF
TRBJ1-2	TRBV6-5	CASSYSGVTGYTF
TRBJ1-2	TRBV4-1	CASSQDRSRGYGYTF
TRBJ2-1	TRBV2	CASTTRTSGRYNEQFF
TRBJ1-6	TRBV5-6	CASSLDSSSYNSPLHF
TRBJ1-5	TRBV19	CASSTSSRERDQPQHF
TRBJ1-2	TRBV20-1	CSAGQGAGYTF
TRBJ2-5	TRBV19	CASRGDPGEWETQYF
TRBJ1-5	TRBV10-3	CAISESTTGIQPQHF
TRBJ1-2	TRBV19	CASSIDLADYGYTF
TRBJ2-1	TRBV6-5	CASSSAGGPYEQFF
TRBJ2-3	TRBV25-1	CASSEFSGGPDTQYF
TRBJ1-4	TRBV5-1	CASSSTRGEKLFF
TRBJ2-3	TRBV5-1	CASSLMSGGGTDTQYF
TRBJ2-2	TRBV21-1	CASSRLPGSVNTGELFF
TRBJ2-1	TRBV25-1	CASSGASGRSGSYNEQFF
TRBJ2-5	TRBV7-2	CASSFQTGQETQYF
TRBJ1-2	TRBV6-1	CASSARRGKGFRWGYTF
TRBJ2-1	TRBV7-2	CASSWVLGPSYNEQFF
TRBJ1-5	TRBV18	CASSPGQSNQPQHF
TRBJ1-3	TRBV14	CASSQDPRNPSGNTIYF
TRBJ2-7	TRBV7-2	CASSPSTSGRYEQYF
TRBJ2-4	TRBV20-1	CSASFAGIQYF
TRBJ2-6	TRBV15	CATSRDVEFGANVLTF
TRBJ1-6	TRBV25-1	CASSERQGGNSPLHF
TRBJ1-3	TRBV5-5	CASSLMGGGNSGNTIYF
TRBJ2-7	TRBV19	CASSQWQGPAYEQYF
TRBJ1-2	TRBV2	CASSSDRGNYGYTF
TRBJ1-1	TRBV5-1	CASSLAGTAKNTEAFF
TRBJ1-5	TRBV19	CASSLPTGRNQPQHF
TRBJ1-2	TRBV7-9	CASSQRRDGYTF
TRBJ2-3	TRBV3-1/TRBV3-2	CASSQGGLAGDTQYF
TRBJ1-2	TRBV14	CASSQDMGGLDGYTF
TRBJ2-3	TRBV5-1	CASSSGLAGGLGGTDTQYF
TRBJ1-1	TRBV5-1	CASSLDLQGARSTEAFF
TRBJ1-5	TRBV6-6	CASSETREGPQHF
TRBJ2-5	TRBV9	CASSVASQGAGETQYF
TRBJ2-1	TRBV9	CASSAVGYEQFF
TRBJ1-5	TRBV10-3	CAISGGDQPQHF
TRBJ2-3	TRBV7-9	CASLDSFQALHTDTQYF
TRBJ1-2	TRBV5-6	CASSSVLANYGYTF
TRBJ2-1	TRBV7-2	CASSFGSAGRTLNEQFF
TRBJ1-5	TRBV5-1	CASSLEGGVSNQPQHF
TRBJ1-1	TRBV20-1	CSASQSGNTEAFF
TRBJ2-1	TRBV11-2	CASSLGLAGDGGEQFF
TRBJ1-1	TRBV18	CASGRGGTEAFF
TRBJ1-6	TRBV7-9	CASSPGRTIGGSPLHF